The sequence of this T cell receptor (beta chain) was determined in a study of T cell responses to AZD1222 COVID-19 vaccine. Study-level findings and limits: Increases in Spike-specific TCR breadth and depth were seen after two AZD1222 doses. Reportedly, close to half of spike-specific TCRs are directed against unmutated variant regions. Spike as a whole was targeted by vaccine-associated CD4 TCRs, dominant at 160-218 and 743-854. There were mostly white British donors and more females than males, and clonal diversity was possibly underestimated.

The method was immunoSEQ multiplex PCR; TCRdb's version includes in-frame clones alone and lacks a portion of them. The sample includes around 120,000 clones, 88% seen only once; the top ten take around 9.6%. V was pared by 2 bases and J by 10 bases, with 16 bases between. Germline V lookup: CDR1 SGDLS, CDR2 YYNGEE. This CDR3 region has 15 residues. A word on this clone: Its antigen is currently unknown.

Sequenced material: peripheral blood, taken on day 0 of AZD1222 vaccination. The source is an adult in good health. V is TRBV9 and J is TRBJ1-6; D is ambiguous. In nucleotides, the CDR3 is TGTGCCAGCAGCGTCCTAGACGGTCTTGGATCACCCCTCCACTTT. Protein sequence: CASSVLDGLGSPLHF.